A single TCR beta chain is shown here with its context. The Seattle patients, enrolled during active infection, were followed longitudinally. This sample is part of a study of blood T cell repertoires in COVID-19. Background on the study: T cells, B-cell-depleted T cells, or PBMCs provided the cDNA or gDNA that served as material.

TCRdb's table, derived via immunoSEQ multiplex PCR, lists solely in-frame clones and lacks some. Among 150,000 to 160,000 clones listed, around 85% were seen once. The source is a man aged 55 to 70 with COVID-19, enrolled during active disease. Source material: peripheral blood.

This CDR3 is CATSRDRDRSPLHF. Here the CDR3 DNA reads TGTGCCACCAGCAGAGACAGGGATAGGTCACCCCTCCACTTT. The V call is TRBV15, the J call TRBJ1-6; weak D call: TRBD1 (5 bases). Germline V CDR1 and CDR2: LNHNV, YYDKDF (reference sequence). Deletions cut 0 bases from V and 10 bases from J, with 10 bases between. This CDR3 has 14 residues.